This T cell receptor (beta chain) was obtained from a study of T cells in Graves' hyperthyroidism and ophthalmopathy. About the research overall: At initial diagnosis, before any treatment had begun, peripheral blood was obtained. Whole-study findings and limits: The blood repertoire included most of the expanded thyroid clonotypes above 0.001. Ophthalmopathy was distinguished from stable hyperthyroidism by 13 V-J signatures.

Using RNA transcripts as the source, TCR beta CDR3 regions were amplified. Using the HTBI primer set, a first-round RT-PCR was run on the TCR CDR3. From the multiplex PCR reads, TCRdb called clonotypes with MiXCR, one entry per CDR3 protein. The repertoire consists of about 380,000 distinct CDR3 sequences, with approximately 14% occurring once and the leading ten covering 9.5% to 11%. The hyperthyroidism patients had all been newly diagnosed, and their disease duration was under 2 months. Their ages ranged from 18 to 65 years. Notes on this clonotype: Its specificity is not known.

The ends were cut back, 5 bases at V and 6 bases at J, with 20 bases in the middle. The length of the CDR3 is 15 residues. The germline V gene encodes CDR1 LGHDT and CDR2 YNNKEL (reference sequence). Sequencing was carried out using blood. This chain links TRBV3-1 with TRBJ2-7, with D maybe TRBD1 (6 bases). The sequence came from a woman aged 55-69 years with Graves' hyperthyroidism. The CDR3: CASSTATGSASEQYF. For the CDR3, the DNA is TGTGCCAGCAGCACAGCAACAGGGTCGGCTAGCGAGCAGTACTTC.